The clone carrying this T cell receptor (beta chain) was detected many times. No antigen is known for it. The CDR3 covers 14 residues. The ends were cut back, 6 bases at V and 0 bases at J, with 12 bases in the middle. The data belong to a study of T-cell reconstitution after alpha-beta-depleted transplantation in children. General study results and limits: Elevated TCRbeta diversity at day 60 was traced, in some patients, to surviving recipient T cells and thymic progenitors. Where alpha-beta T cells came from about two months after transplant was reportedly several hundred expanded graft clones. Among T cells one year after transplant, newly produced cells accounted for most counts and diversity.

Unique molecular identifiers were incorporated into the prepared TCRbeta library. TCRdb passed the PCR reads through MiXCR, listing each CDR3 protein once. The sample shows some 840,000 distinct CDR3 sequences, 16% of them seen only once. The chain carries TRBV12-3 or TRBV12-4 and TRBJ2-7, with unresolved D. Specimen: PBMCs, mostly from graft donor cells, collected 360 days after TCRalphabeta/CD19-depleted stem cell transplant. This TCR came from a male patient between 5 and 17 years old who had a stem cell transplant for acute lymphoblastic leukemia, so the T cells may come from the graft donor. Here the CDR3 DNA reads TGTGCCAGCAGCCCCAGGAAAATCTCCTACGAGCAGTACTTC. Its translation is CASSPRKISYEQYF.